The T cell receptor beta chain under discussion was sequenced for a study of T cells in localized non-small cell lung cancer. Points from the study as a whole: Median roughly 57 top-100 tumor clones were shared with paired adjacent lung.

Profiling relied on immunoSEQ multiplex PCR, and the TCRdb table lists in-frame clones only, not all of them. The sample has approximately 33,000 clones; approximately 88% are singletons. As to this clone: What it binds is unknown.

In germline, CDR1 is SGHRS, CDR2 YFSETQ. Trimming left V 2 bases short and J 4 bases short, with 11 bases between. CDR3 size: 14 residues. The gene calls are TRBV5-1 and TRBJ2-3; tentative D call: TRBD1 (6 bases). Sequenced here: peripheral blood, sampled before any cancer treatment. The clonotype originates from a woman aged 40-75 years with stage I lung adenocarcinoma. CDR3 loop: CASSLTGIADTQYF. The CDR3 coding sequence is TGCGCCAGCAGCTTAACAGGGATTGCAGATACGCAGTATTTT.